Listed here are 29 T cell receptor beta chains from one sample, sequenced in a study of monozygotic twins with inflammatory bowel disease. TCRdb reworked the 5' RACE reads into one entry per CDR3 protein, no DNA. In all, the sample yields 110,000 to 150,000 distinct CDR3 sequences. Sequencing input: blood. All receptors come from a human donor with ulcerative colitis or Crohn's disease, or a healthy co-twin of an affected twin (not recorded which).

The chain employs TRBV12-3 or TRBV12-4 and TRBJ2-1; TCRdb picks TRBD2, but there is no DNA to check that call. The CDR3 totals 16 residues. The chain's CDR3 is CASSPGTSGGYNEQFF.

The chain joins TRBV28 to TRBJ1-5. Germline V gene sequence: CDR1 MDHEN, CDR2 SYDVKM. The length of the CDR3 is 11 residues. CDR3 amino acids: CASSYNQPQHF.

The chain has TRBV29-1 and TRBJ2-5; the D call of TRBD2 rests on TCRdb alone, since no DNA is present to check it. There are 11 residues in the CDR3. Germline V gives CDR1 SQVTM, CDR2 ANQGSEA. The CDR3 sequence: CSAGLQETQYF. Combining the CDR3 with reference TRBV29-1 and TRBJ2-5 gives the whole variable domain SAVISQKPSRDICQRGTSLTIQCQVDSQVTMMFWYRQQPGQSLTLIATANQGSEATYESGFVIDKFPISRPNLTFSTLTVSNMSPEDSSIYLCSAGLQETQYFGPGTRLLVL.

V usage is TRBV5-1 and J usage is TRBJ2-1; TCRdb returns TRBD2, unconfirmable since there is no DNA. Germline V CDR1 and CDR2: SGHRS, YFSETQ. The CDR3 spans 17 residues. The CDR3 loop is CASSWRLAGDFGNEQFF.

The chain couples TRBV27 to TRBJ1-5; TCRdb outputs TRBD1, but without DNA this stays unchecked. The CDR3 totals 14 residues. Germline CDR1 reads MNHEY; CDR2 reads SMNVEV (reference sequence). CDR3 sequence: CASRQRQGIQPQHF.

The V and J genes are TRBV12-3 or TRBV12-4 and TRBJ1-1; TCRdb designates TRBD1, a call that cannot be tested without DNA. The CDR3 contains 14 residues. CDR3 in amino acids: CASNLQGAVGEAFF.

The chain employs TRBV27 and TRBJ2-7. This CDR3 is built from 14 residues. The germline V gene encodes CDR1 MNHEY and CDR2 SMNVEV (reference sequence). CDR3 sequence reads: CASSTLARSYEQYF.

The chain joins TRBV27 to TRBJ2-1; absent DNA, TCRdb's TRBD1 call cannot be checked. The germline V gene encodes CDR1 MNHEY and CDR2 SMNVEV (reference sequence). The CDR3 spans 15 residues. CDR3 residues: CASSGSRGAGRPKFF.

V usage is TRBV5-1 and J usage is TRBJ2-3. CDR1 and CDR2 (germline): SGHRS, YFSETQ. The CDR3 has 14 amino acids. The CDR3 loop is CASSLEWNTDTQYF.

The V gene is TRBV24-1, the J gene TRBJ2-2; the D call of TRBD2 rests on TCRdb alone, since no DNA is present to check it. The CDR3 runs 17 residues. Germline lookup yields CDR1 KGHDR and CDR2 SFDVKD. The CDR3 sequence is CATSDPLTSGLTGELFF.

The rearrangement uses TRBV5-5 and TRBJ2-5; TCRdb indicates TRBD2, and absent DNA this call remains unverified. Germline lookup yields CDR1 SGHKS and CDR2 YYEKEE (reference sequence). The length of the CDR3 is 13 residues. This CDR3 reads CASSALAGETQYF.

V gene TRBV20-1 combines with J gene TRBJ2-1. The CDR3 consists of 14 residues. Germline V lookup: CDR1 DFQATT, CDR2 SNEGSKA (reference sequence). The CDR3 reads CSARGRGSYNEQFF.

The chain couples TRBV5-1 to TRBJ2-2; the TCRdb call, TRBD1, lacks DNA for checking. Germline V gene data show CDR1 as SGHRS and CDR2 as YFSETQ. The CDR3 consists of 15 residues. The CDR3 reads CASTRGGENTGELFF. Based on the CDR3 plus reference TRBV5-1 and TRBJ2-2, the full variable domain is KAGVTQTPRYLIKTRGQQVTLSCSPISGHRSVSWYQQTPGQGLQFLFEYFSETQRNKGNFPGRFSGRQFSNSRSEMNVSTLELGDSALYLCASTRGGENTGELFFGEGSRLTVL.

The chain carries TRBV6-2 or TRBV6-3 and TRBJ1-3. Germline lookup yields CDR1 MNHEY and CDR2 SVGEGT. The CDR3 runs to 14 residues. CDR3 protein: CASTGEGSGNTIYF.

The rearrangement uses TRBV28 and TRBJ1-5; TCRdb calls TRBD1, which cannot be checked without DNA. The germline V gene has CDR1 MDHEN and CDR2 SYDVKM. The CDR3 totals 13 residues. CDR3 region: CASSSTGSQPQHF.

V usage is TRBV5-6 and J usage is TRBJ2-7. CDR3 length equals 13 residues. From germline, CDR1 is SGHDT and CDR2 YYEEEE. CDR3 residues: CASSGSGSFGQYF. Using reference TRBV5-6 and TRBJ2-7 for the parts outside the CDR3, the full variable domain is DAGVTQSPTHLIKTRGQQVTLRCSPKSGHDTVSWYQQALGQGPQFIFQYYEEEERQRGNFPDRFSGHQFPNYSSELNVNALLLGDSALYLCASSGSGSFGQYFGPGTRLTVT.

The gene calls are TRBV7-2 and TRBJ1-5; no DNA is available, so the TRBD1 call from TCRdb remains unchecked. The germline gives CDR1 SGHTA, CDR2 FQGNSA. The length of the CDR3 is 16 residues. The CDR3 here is CASSLRGTGGGQPQHF.

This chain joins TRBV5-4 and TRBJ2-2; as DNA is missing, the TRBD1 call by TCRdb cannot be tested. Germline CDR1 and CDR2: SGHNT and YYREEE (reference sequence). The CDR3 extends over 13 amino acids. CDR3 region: CASSFQTGRELFF.

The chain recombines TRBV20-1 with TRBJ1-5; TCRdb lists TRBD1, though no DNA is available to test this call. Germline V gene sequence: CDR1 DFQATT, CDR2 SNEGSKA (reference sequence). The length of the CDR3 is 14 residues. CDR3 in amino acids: CSARRDRGHQPQHF.

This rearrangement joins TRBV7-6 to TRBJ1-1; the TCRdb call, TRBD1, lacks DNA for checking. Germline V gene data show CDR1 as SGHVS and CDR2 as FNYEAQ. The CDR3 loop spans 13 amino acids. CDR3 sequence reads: CASSLSGAPVAFF.

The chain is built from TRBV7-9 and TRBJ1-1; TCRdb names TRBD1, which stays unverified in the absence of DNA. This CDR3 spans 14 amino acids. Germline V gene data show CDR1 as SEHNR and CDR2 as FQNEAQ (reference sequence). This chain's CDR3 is CASSLEAGWTEAFF.

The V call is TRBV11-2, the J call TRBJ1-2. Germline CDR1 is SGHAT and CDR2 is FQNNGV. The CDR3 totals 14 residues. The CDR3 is CASRHKDGLYGYTF.

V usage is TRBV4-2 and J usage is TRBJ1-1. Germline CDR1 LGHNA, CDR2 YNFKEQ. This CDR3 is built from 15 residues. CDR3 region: CASSQELGSRTEAFF.

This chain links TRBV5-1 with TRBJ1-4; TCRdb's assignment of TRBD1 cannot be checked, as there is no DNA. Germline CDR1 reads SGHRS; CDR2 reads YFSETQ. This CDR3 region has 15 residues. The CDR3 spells CASSLGSADYEKLFF.

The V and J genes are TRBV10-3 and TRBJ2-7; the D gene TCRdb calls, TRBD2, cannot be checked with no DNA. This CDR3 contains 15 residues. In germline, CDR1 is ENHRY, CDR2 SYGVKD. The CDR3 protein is CAISEGLAGGYEQYF.

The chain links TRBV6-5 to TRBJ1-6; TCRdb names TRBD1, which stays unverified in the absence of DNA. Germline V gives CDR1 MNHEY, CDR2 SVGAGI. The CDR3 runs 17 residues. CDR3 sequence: CASSYYQGRRPNSPLHF.

CDR3 amino acids: CASSLWGGSYNEQFF. The chain is built from TRBV7-2 and TRBJ2-1; TCRdb returns TRBD2, unconfirmable since there is no DNA. Germline CDR1 SGHTA, CDR2 FQGNSA. The CDR3 runs to 15 residues.

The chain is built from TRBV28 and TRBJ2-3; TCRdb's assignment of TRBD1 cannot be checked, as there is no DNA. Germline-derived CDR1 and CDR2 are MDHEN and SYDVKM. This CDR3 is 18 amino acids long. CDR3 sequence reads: CASSLLVPDRGLTDTQYF.

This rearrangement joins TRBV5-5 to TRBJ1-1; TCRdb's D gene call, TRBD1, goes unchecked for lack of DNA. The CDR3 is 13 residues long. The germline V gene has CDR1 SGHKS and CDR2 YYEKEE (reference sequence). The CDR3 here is CASSLGGQLKAFF. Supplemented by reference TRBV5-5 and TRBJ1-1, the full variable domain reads DAGVTQSPTHLIKTRGQQVTLRCSPISGHKSVSWYQQVLGQGPQFIFQYYEKEERGRGNFPDRFSARQFPNYSSELNVNALLLGDSALYLCASSLGGQLKAFFGQGTRLTVV.